The 5 T cell receptor beta chains reported below all come from one sample, sequenced in a study of vaccination and CD4 T cells after COVID-19. In TCRdb, the PCR reads were re-called with MiXCR into one record per CDR3 protein. This sample has some 40,000 distinct CDR3 sequences, with more than 35% found just once. Time point noted: late sampling 161 to 241 days after vaccination in a few convalescent patients. Sequenced here: CD4+ T cells from blood, sampled about 7 months after SARS-CoV-2 vaccination. The receptor source for this set is a human donor who had recovered from COVID-19.

This chain connects TRBV15 to TRBJ2-3; 9 bases are shared with TRBD2. V shed 1 base and J 6 bases; nucleotides not matched to a gene: 8. This CDR3 is 16 amino acids long. The germline V gene has CDR1 LNHNV and CDR2 YYDKDF (reference sequence). The CDR3 protein is CATSRGLAGRRDTQYF. CDR3 nucleotide sequence: TGTGCCACCAGCAGAGGCCTAGCGGGAAGGAGGGATACGCAGTATTTT.

Only a few counts were recorded for this clonotype. This sequence joins TRBV7-9 and TRBJ2-7; no clear D gene. CDR1 is SEHNR, CDR2 FQNEAQ, per germline (reference sequence). Trimming left V 3 bases short and J 3 bases short, with 18 bases between. The CDR3 contains 16 residues. CDR3 amino acids: CASSFDAVKGIYEQYF. CDR3 DNA: TGTGCCAGCAGCTTCGACGCGGTCAAGGGTATCTACGAGCAGTACTTC.

The V call is TRBV20-1, the J call TRBJ2-7; D not certain. The V gene lost 4 bases and the J gene lost 7 bases, with 17 bases spanning the gap. The germline gives CDR1 DFQATT, CDR2 SNEGSKA (reference sequence). The CDR3 contains 13 residues. In DNA, the CDR3 is TGCAGTGCTACTATTAGAGGACCGAGGGAGCAGTACTTC. Translating it yields CSATIRGPREQYF.

J is TRBJ2-5 and V is TRBV20-1; D unresolved. The CDR3 is made up of 10 amino acids. Deletions cut 6 bases from V and 1 base from J, with 3 bases between. Germline values: CDR1 DFQATT, CDR2 SNEGSKA (reference sequence). DNA of the CDR3: TGCAGTGCGAGCCAAGAGACCCAGTACTTC. Its translation is CSASQETQYF.

This clonotype has more than one count but fewer than ten. The chain joins TRBV7-9 to TRBJ2-3; tentatively, D is TRBD1 or TRBD2 (5 bases each). The V and J ends lost 7 bases and 6 bases respectively, with 14 bases between them. Germline CDR1 is SEHNR and CDR2 is FQNEAQ (reference sequence). The CDR3 totals 13 residues. The CDR3 DNA is TGTGCCAGCATGTTTGGGGGAGAGGATACGCAGTATTTT. It yields the protein CASMFGGEDTQYF.